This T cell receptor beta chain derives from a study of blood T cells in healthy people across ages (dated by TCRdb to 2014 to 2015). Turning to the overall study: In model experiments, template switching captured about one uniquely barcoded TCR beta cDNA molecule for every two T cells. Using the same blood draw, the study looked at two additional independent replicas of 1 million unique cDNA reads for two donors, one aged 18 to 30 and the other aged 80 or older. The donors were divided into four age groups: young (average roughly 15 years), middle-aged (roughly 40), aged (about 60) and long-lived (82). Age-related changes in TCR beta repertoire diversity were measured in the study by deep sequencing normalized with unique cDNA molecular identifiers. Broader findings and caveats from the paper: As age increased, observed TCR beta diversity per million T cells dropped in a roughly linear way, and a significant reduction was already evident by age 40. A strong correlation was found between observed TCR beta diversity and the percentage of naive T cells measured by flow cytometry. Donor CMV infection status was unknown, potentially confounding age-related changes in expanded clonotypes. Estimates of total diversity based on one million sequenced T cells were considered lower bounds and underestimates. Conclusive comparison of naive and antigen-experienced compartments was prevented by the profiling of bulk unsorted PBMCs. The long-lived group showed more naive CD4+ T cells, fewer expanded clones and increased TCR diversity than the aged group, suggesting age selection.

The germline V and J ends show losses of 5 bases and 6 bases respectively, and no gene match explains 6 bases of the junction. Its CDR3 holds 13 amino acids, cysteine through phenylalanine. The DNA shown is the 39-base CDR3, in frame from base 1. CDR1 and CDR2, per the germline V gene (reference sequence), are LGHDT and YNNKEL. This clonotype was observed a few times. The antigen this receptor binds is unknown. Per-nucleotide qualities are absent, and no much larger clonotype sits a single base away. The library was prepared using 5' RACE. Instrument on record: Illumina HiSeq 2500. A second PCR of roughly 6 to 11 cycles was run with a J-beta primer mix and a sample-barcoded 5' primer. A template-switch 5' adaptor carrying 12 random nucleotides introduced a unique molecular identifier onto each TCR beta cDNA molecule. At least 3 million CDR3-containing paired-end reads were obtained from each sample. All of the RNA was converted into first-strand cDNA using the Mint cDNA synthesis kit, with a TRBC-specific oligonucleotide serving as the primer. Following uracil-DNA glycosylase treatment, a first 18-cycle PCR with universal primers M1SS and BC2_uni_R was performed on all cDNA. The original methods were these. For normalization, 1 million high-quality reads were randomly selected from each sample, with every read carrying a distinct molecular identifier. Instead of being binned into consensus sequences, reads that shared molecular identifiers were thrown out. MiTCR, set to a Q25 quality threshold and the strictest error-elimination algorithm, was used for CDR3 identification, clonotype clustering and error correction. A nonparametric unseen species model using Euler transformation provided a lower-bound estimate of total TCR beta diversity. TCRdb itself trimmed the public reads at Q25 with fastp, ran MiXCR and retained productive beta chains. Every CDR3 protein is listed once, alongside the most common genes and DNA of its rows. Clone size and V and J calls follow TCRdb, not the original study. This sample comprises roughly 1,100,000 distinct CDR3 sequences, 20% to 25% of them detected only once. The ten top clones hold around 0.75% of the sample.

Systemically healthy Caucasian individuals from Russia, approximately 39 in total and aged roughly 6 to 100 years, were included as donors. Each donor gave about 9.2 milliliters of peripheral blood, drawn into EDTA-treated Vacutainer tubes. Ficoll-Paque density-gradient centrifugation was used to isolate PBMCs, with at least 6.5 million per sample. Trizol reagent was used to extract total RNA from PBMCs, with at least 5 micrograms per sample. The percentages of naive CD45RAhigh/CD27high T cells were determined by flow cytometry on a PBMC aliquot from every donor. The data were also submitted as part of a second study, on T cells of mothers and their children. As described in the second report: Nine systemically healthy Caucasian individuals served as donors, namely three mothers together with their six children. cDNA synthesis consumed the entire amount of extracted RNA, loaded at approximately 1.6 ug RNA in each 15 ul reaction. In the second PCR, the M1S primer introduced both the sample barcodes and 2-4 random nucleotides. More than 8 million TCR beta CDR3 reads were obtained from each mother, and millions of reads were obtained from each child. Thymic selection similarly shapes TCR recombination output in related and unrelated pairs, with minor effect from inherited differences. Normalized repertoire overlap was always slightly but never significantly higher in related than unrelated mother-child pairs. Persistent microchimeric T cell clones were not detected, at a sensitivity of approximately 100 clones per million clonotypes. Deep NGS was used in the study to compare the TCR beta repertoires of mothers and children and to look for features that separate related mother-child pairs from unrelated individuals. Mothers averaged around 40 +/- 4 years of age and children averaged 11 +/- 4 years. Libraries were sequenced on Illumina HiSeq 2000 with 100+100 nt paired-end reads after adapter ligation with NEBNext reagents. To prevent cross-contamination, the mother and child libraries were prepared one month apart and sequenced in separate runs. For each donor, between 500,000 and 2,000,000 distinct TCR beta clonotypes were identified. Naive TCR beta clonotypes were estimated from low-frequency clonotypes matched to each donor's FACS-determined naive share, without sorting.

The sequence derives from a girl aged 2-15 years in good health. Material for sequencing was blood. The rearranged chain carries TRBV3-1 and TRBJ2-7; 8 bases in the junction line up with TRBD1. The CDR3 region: CASSTTGDGEQYF. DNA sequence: TGTGCCAGCAGCACGACAGGGGACGGCGAGCAGTACTTC.